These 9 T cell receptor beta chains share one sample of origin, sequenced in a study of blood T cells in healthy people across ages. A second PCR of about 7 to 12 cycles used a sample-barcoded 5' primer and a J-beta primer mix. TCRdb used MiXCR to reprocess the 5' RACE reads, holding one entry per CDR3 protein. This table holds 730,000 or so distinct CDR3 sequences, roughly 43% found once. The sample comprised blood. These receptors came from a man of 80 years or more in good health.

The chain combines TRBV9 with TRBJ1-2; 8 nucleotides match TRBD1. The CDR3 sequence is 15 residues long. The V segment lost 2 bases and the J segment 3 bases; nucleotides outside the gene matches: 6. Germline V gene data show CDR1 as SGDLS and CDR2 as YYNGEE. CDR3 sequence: CASSVSGGKHYGYTF. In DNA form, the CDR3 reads TGTGCCAGCAGCGTTTCAGGGGGCAAACACTATGGCTACACCTTC.

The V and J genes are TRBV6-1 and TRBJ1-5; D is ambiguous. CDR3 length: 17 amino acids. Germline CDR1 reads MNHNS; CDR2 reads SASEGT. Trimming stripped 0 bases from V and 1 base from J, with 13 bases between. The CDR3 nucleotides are TGTGCCAGCAGTGAAGCGTACTGGCAGGCGAGCAATCAGCCCCAGCATTTT. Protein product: CASSEAYWQASNQPQHF.

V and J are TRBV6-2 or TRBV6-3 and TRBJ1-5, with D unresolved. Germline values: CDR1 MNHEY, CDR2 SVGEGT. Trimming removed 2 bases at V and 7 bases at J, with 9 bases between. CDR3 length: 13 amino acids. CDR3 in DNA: TGTGCCAGCAGTTACCTATGGGGACAGCCCCAGCATTTT. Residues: CASSYLWGQPQHF.

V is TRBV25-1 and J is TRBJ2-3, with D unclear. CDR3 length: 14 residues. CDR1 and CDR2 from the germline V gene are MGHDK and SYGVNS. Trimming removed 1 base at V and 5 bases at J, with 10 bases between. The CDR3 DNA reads TGTGCCAGCAGTGAATTGAGCTCCCAAGATACGCAGTATTTT. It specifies CASSELSSQDTQYF.

The CDR3 loop is CSAWPPRGYGQYF. The CDR3 bases are TGCAGTGCTTGGCCACCCCGGGGCTACGGGCAGTACTTC. The J gene is TRBJ2-5, the V gene TRBV20-1; the D call may be TRBD1 or TRBD2 (5 bases each). The V gene's germline CDR1 is DFQATT and CDR2 SNEGSKA (reference sequence). The V gene lost 5 bases and the J gene lost 11 bases, with 21 bases spanning the gap. This CDR3 is built from 13 residues.

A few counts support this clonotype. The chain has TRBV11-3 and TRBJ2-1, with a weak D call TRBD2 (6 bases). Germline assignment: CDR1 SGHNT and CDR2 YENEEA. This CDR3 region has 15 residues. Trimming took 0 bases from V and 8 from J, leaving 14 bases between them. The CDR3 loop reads CASSLEGGGADEQFF. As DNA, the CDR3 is TGTGCCAGCAGCTTAGAGGGGGGAGGCGCCGATGAGCAGTTCTTC.

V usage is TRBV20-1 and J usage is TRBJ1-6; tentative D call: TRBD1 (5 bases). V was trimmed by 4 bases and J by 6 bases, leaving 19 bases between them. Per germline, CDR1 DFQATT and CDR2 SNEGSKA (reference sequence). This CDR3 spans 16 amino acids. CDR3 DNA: TGCAGTGCTACCCCCGGGACGCTTGGTCTTAATTCACCCCTCCACTTT. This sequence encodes CSATPGTLGLNSPLHF.

The DNA for the CDR3 is TGCAGTGCTAGAAGAGACGGGTTTTATGAGCAGTACTTC. It encodes CSARRDGFYEQYF. The rearrangement uses TRBV20-1 and TRBJ2-4; D ambiguous. V lost 2 bases to trimming and J lost 13 bases, with 18 bases between them. Per germline, CDR1 DFQATT and CDR2 SNEGSKA (reference sequence). The CDR3 covers 13 residues.

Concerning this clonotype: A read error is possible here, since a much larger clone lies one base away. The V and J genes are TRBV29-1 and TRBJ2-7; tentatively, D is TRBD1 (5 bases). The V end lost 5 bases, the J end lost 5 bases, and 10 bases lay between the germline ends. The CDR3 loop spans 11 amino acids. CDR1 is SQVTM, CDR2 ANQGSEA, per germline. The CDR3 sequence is CSVKEGDEQYF. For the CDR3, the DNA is TGCAGCGTTAAGGAAGGGGACGAGCAGTACTTC.